These 32 T cell receptor beta chains were all obtained from the same sample, sequenced in a study of technical replicates of blood from a handful of donors. Repertoires were generated with immunoSEQ multiplex PCR, while TCRdb's copy carries only in-frame clones and drops some. The profile shows 50,000 to 70,000 clones, roughly 93% of them singletons. The sequenced sample was PBMCs. These receptors were taken from a human donor in good health. Some clones in this sample may be carry-over from other donors' samples.

This chain links TRBV18 with TRBJ1-2; a weak D match, TRBD1 (6 bases). V lost 2 bases and J 6 bases, leaving 10 bases between the germline ends. The germline V gene has CDR1 KGHSH and CDR2 LQKENI. The length of the CDR3 is 13 residues. The CDR3 bases are TGTGCCAGCTCACCAGGACAGTCGGATGGCTACACCTTC. Its translation is CASSPGQSDGYTF.

The chain uses TRBV5-1 and TRBJ1-2; possible D gene TRBD1, 5 bases. The CDR3 runs to 15 residues. Trimming removed 6 bases at V and 2 bases at J, with 17 bases between. Germline values: CDR1 SGHRS, CDR2 YFSETQ. This chain's CDR3 is CASTKDSASNYGYTF. CDR3 DNA: TGCGCCAGCACAAAAGACAGCGCCTCCAACTATGGCTACACCTTC.

The chain uses TRBV5-6 and TRBJ2-5, with a weak D call TRBD2 (5 bases). CDR3 length: 15 amino acids. Deletions cut 0 bases from V and 3 bases from J, with 12 bases between. Germline CDR1 SGHDT, CDR2 YYEEEE. In DNA form, the CDR3 reads TGTGCCAGCAGCTTGGGGGCCGCGGAGGAAGAGACCCAGTACTTC. This encodes CASSLGAAEEETQYF.

The V call is TRBV6-5, the J call TRBJ1-5; tentative D call: TRBD1 (6 bases). This CDR3 comprises 14 residues. Trimming stripped 6 bases from V and 6 bases from J, with 15 bases between. The germline V gene encodes CDR1 MNHEY and CDR2 SVGAGI. In DNA form, the CDR3 reads TGTGCCAGCAGCAAGGGGGGGGGCGGTCAGCCCCAGCATTTT. Protein product: CASSKGGGGQPQHF.

This clone was seen only a few times. The rearrangement joins TRBV5-1 to TRBJ1-2, with D tentatively TRBD1 (6 bases). Trimming shortened V by 5 bases and J by 2 bases, and 19 bases separated the two germline ends. The CDR3 has 16 residues. Germline CDR1 reads SGHRS; CDR2 reads YFSETQ. CDR3 DNA: TGCGCCAGCAGATCGGTCACCCCGGGACACAACTATGGCTACACCTTC. It translates to CASRSVTPGHNYGYTF.

The chain uses TRBV7-9 and TRBJ2-1; the match to TRBD2 covers 11 bases. CDR1 and CDR2 (germline): SEHNR, FQNEAQ (reference sequence). The CDR3 runs 16 residues. Trimming cost V 5 bases and J 7 bases; bases outside gene matches: 10. The CDR3 spells CASSPVVGLAENEQFF. Written as DNA, the CDR3 is TGTGCCAGCAGCCCAGTGGTGGGACTAGCGGAGAATGAGCAGTTCTTC. Based on the CDR3 plus reference TRBV7-9 and TRBJ2-1, the full variable domain is DTGVSQNPRHKITKRGQNVTFRCDPISEHNRLYWYRQTLGQGPEFLTYFQNEAQLEKSRLLSDRFSAERPKGSFSTLEIQRTEQGDSAMYLCASSPVVGLAENEQFFGPGTRLTVL.

The V and J genes are TRBV7-9 and TRBJ2-7, with 7 bases matching TRBD2. Germline V CDR1 and CDR2: SEHNR, FQNEAQ (reference sequence). The CDR3 spans 15 residues. Losses at the gene ends were 4 bases for V and 3 bases for J; bases not matched to a gene: 9. CDR3 coding DNA: TGTGCCAGCAGCTCCAGCGGGGTACGGTTCTACGAGCAGTACTTC. This sequence encodes CASSSSGVRFYEQYF.

A single count supports this clone. The V and J genes are TRBV11-2 and TRBJ2-7, with TRBD2 as a possible D gene (5 bases). The CDR3 contains 13 residues. Trimming cost V 5 bases and J 8 bases, with 16 bases left between them. Germline V gene lookup returns CDR1 SGHAT and CDR2 FQNNGV. This CDR3 reads CASSLQRSGKQYF. The CDR3 nucleotides are TGTGCCAGCAGCCTACAGAGATCGGGAAAGCAGTACTTC. Combining the CDR3 with reference TRBV11-2 and TRBJ2-7 gives the whole variable domain EAGVAQSPRYKIIEKRQSVAFWCNPISGHATLYWYQQILGQGPKLLIQFQNNGVVDDSQLPKDRFSAERLKGVDSTLKIQPAKLEDSAVYLCASSLQRSGKQYFGPGTRLTVT.

The chain combines TRBV7-2 with TRBJ2-7, with TRBD2 as a possible D gene (7 bases). Looked up from germline, CDR1 is SGHTA and CDR2 is FQGNSA. Trimming removed 0 bases at V and 6 bases at J, with 12 bases between. There are 14 residues in the CDR3. The CDR3 protein is CASSLALGGGEQYF. CDR3 bases: TGTGCCAGCAGCTTAGCCCTGGGAGGGGGCGAGCAGTACTTC.

V usage is TRBV5-1 and J usage is TRBJ1-2, with D unresolved. The CDR3 sequence is 14 residues long. V was trimmed by 0 bases and J by 1 base, leaving 7 bases between them. Germline values: CDR1 SGHRS, CDR2 YFSETQ. The CDR3 protein is CASSLAQNNYGYTF. The CDR3 region has the DNA TGCGCCAGCAGCTTGGCCCAGAATAACTATGGCTACACCTTC. The variable domain in full, with the rest retrieved from reference TRBV5-1 and TRBJ1-2, is KAGVTQTPRYLIKTRGQQVTLSCSPISGHRSVSWYQQTPGQGLQFLFEYFSETQRNKGNFPGRFSGRQFSNSRSEMNVSTLELGDSALYLCASSLAQNNYGYTFGSGTRLTVV.

J is TRBJ1-6 and V is TRBV30; D possibly corresponds to TRBD1 (6 bases). CDR3 size: 17 residues. The germline V gene has CDR1 GTSNPN and CDR2 SVGIG (reference sequence). V was shortened by 4 bases and J by 0 bases, with 16 bases between the two germline ends. CDR3 region: CAWTPTGKSSYNSPLHF. Written as DNA, the CDR3 is TGTGCCTGGACCCCGACAGGAAAAAGCTCCTATAATTCACCCCTCCACTTT.

V gene TRBV10-3 combines with J gene TRBJ1-2; 7 nucleotides match TRBD1. Losses at the gene ends were 1 base for V and 5 bases for J; bases not matched to a gene: 7. This CDR3 is built from 15 residues. Germline CDR1 ENHRY, CDR2 SYGVKD. The CDR3, as DNA: TGTGCCATCAGTGAGTTTGCAGGGGGGTCGTATGGCTACACCTTC. Its translation is CAISEFAGGSYGYTF.

The chain links TRBV7-9 to TRBJ2-1; 10 bases align to TRBD2. V lost 2 bases, J lost 6 bases, and 4 bases stayed unmatched. The CDR3 loop spans 15 amino acids. Per germline, CDR1 SEHNR and CDR2 FQNEAQ (reference sequence). The CDR3 spells CASSLIAGGSNEQFF. The DNA of the CDR3 is TGTGCCAGCAGCTTAATAGCGGGAGGCAGCAATGAGCAGTTCTTC.

V usage is TRBV18 and J usage is TRBJ2-3; possible D gene TRBD2, 6 bases. CDR1 KGHSH and CDR2 LQKENI come from the germline V gene. The CDR3 sequence is 17 residues long. Trimming cost V 1 base and J 2 bases, with 16 bases left between them. This chain's CDR3 is CASSPLVPGGFTDTQYF. CDR3 nucleotides: TGTGCCAGCTCACCACTTGTCCCCGGGGGATTCACAGATACGCAGTATTTT.

The CDR3 is CASSSVLAGANEQYF. The CDR3 DNA follows: TGTGCCAGCAGTTCCGTTCTAGCGGGAGCCAACGAGCAGTACTTC. The chain couples TRBV27 to TRBJ2-7; TRBD2 agrees at 10 bases. The CDR3 contains 15 residues. V shed 4 bases and J 5 bases; nucleotides not matched to a gene: 8. Germline V CDR1 and CDR2: MNHEY, SMNVEV (reference sequence).

V gene TRBV27 combines with J gene TRBJ1-6; D remains ambiguous. V was clipped by 3 bases and J by 7 bases, with 7 bases between them. Germline values: CDR1 MNHEY, CDR2 SMNVEV (reference sequence). This CDR3 comprises 13 residues. The CDR3 is CASSLAENSPLHF. CDR3 DNA sequence: TGTGCCAGCAGTTTGGCGGAAAATTCACCCCTCCACTTT.

The genes are TRBV7-3 and TRBJ2-1; 8 nucleotides line up with TRBD1. The trim removed 5 bases at V and 7 bases at J, leaving 7 bases unmatched. The CDR3 covers 14 residues. The V gene's germline CDR1 is SGHTA and CDR2 FQGTGA. The CDR3 reads CASSPRRGLNEQFF. CDR3 DNA sequence: TGTGCCAGCAGCCCTCGCAGGGGGCTTAATGAGCAGTTCTTC.

This clone was seen only once. The chain joins TRBV4-1 to TRBJ1-6; D is perhaps TRBD1 (5 bases). Germline values: CDR1 MGHRA, CDR2 YSYEKL. CDR3 length: 14 residues. The ends were cut back, 1 base at V and 9 bases at J, with 10 bases in the middle. The CDR3, as DNA: TGCGCCAGCAGCCAAGGGGATAGGGGTTCACCCCTCCACTTT. Encoded protein: CASSQGDRGSPLHF.

The chain employs TRBV13 and TRBJ2-3; no clear D gene. V lost 1 base and J 6 bases, leaving 5 bases between the germline ends. The CDR3 is 12 residues long. Germline-derived CDR1 and CDR2 are PRHDT and FYEKMQ (reference sequence). CDR3 loop: CASSLEADTQYF. CDR3 coding DNA: TGTGCCAGCAGCTTAGAAGCGGATACGCAGTATTTT.

This clone occurred a few times. The chain couples TRBV11-1 to TRBJ2-5; TRBD2 is a possible D gene (5 bases). The germline V gene has CDR1 SGHAT and CDR2 FQDESV (reference sequence). This CDR3 is built from 13 residues. V gave up 5 bases and J gave up 1 base, with 8 bases separating them. CDR3 protein: CASSGLVQETQYF. The DNA of the CDR3 is TGTGCCAGCAGCGGACTCGTCCAAGAGACCCAGTACTTC.

V and J are TRBV12-5 and TRBJ2-5; 7 nucleotides align to TRBD1. The CDR3 contains 16 residues. The germline gives CDR1 LGHNT, CDR2 FRNRAP. With 1 base clipped from V and 5 bases from J, the junction kept 10 bases outside the gene matches. CDR3 protein: CASGLAQGSRAETQYF. Written as DNA, the CDR3 is TGTGCTAGTGGTTTGGCACAGGGGTCCCGAGCCGAGACCCAGTACTTC.

The rearrangement joins TRBV27 to TRBJ2-2, with D maybe TRBD2 (6 bases). Trimming removed 4 bases from V and 4 bases from J, with 7 bases in between. Germline V gives CDR1 MNHEY, CDR2 SMNVEV (reference sequence). The CDR3 runs 13 residues. The DNA of the CDR3 is TGTGCCAGCAGTTGGAGGGGCACCGGGGAGCTGTTTTTT. It encodes CASSWRGTGELFF.

The chain recombines TRBV19 with TRBJ1-5; 10 bases align to TRBD1. Germline V gives CDR1 LNHDA, CDR2 SQIVND (reference sequence). This CDR3 is 15 amino acids long. With V trimmed by 5 bases and J by 9 bases, 10 bases remained unmatched. CDR3 region: CASSVPGQGMGPQHF. The CDR3 bases are TGTGCCAGTAGTGTCCCGGGACAGGGGATGGGGCCCCAGCATTTT.

The V call is TRBV7-2, the J call TRBJ2-7; 8 bases fit TRBD1. Germline trimming cut 1 base from V and 3 bases from J; bases unmatched to any gene: 5. Looked up from germline, CDR1 is SGHTA and CDR2 is FQGNSA. This CDR3 region has 15 residues. The CDR3: CASSLDQGAIYEQYF. For the CDR3, the DNA is TGTGCCAGCAGCTTAGACCAGGGGGCTATCTACGAGCAGTACTTC.

The chain couples TRBV9 to TRBJ2-3; TRBD1 agrees at 7 bases. The germline V gene has CDR1 SGDLS and CDR2 YYNGEE. The CDR3 contains 16 residues. V trimming: 3 bases; J trimming: 4 bases; junction bases outside the gene matches: 11. CDR3 amino acids: CASSADRPMIPDTQYF. The CDR3 coding sequence is TGTGCCAGCAGCGCGGACAGGCCTATGATCCCAGATACGCAGTATTTT.

This clone is a singleton in its sample. The chain combines TRBV6-6 with TRBJ2-5, with 11 bases fitting TRBD2. The V gene's germline CDR1 is MNHNY and CDR2 SVGAGI (reference sequence). Germline trimming cut 6 bases from V and 4 bases from J; bases unmatched to any gene: 4. This CDR3 has 14 residues. CDR3 sequence (DNA): TGTGCCAGCAGATTAGCGGGGGGGGGAGAGACCCAGTACTTC. Translation: CASRLAGGGETQYF.

Worth noting for this clone: The sample holds other DNA sequences that translate to the same CDR3. The chain joins TRBV4-2 to TRBJ2-5, with 7 nucleotides matching TRBD1. The CDR3 has 13 residues. Germline V CDR1 and CDR2: LGHNA, YNFKEQ. The J segment lost 3 bases and the V segment lost 4 bases, leaving 2 bases of the junction unmatched. The CDR3 DNA sequence: TGTGCCAGCAGCCGAGACAGGGAAGAGACCCAGTACTTC. Its translation: CASSRDREETQYF.

This sequence joins TRBV7-9 and TRBJ2-1; TRBD2 matches 11 bases. This CDR3 region has 18 residues. CDR1 and CDR2 from the germline V gene are SEHNR and FQNEAQ (reference sequence). The ends lost 5 bases at V and 15 bases at J; junction bases unmatched: 24. CDR3 region: CASSTTGGAASGGPGTFF. CDR3 nucleotides: TGTGCCAGCAGCACAACAGGGGGCGCAGCTAGCGGGGGGCCCGGTACGTTCTTC.

This clone was detected once. The V call is TRBV5-6, the J call TRBJ2-5, with D possibly TRBD1 on 6 matching bases. The CDR3 consists of 15 residues. V was clipped by 4 bases and J by 2 bases, with 15 bases between them. CDR1 is SGHDT and CDR2 is YYEEEE in the germline V gene. The CDR3 loop is CASSLETGIQETQYF. CDR3 nucleotide sequence: TGTGCCAGCAGCCTAGAAACAGGGATTCAAGAGACCCAGTACTTC.

This chain connects TRBV7-3 to TRBJ2-1; TRBD1 matches 8 bases. V was pared by 5 bases and J by 7 bases, with 7 bases of the junction left unmatched. The CDR3 contains 14 residues. Germline V gene data show CDR1 as SGHTA and CDR2 as FQGTGA. The chain's CDR3 is CASSPSRTGNEQFF. The CDR3 DNA is TGTGCCAGCAGCCCCTCCCGGACAGGGAATGAGCAGTTCTTC. The full variable domain, in which reference TRBV7-3 and TRBJ2-1 provide the parts outside the CDR3, is GAGVSQTPSNKVTEKGKYVELRCDPISGHTALYWYRQSLGQGPEFLIYFQGTGAADDSGLPNDRFFAVRPEGSVSTLKIQRTERGDSAVYLCASSPSRTGNEQFFGPGTRLTVL.

V gene TRBV27 combines with J gene TRBJ1-3; no firm D call. Germline loops: CDR1 MNHEY, CDR2 SMNVEV (reference sequence). Trimming shortened V by 5 bases and J by 0 bases, and 20 bases separated the two germline ends. The CDR3 runs 18 residues. The CDR3 loop is CASSPALRGKSSGNTIYF. The DNA for the CDR3 is TGTGCCAGCAGTCCCGCTCTCCGCGGGAAGAGCTCTGGAAACACCATATATTTT.

This clone occurred once. In nucleotides, the CDR3 is TGTGCCAGCCTTCCCCGACAGGGTGATGGCTACACCTTC. Amino acid sequence: CASLPRQGDGYTF. This sequence joins TRBV18 and TRBJ1-2; 7 bases map to TRBD1. Per germline, CDR1 KGHSH and CDR2 LQKENI. This CDR3 contains 13 residues. V lost 8 bases and J lost 6; bases outside the gene matches: 9.